The T cell receptor beta chain under discussion was sequenced for a study of T cell repertoires in aging, cancer and after chemotherapy. Study in general: Patients with glioblastoma brain tumors were sampled before and after temozolomide-based therapy.

TCR beta rearrangements were amplified from peripheral blood genomic DNA. CDR1 and CDR2 from the germline V gene are LNHDA and SQIVND (reference sequence). The germline V and J ends were trimmed by 5 bases and 6 bases, with 8 bases remaining between them. The CDR3 spans 12 residues. A mixed TRB-A/B primer pool amplified rearranged TRB by multiplex touch-down PCR. Each CDR3 protein is one row after TCRdb ran MiXCR on the multiplex PCR reads. The sample records roughly 3,500 distinct CDR3 sequences, 45% being singletons. The chain carries TRBV19 and TRBJ2-1; a possible D gene is TRBD1 (6 bases). The TCR was taken from a human donor with a solid tumor. The sequenced sample was blood. CDR3 loop: CASSQGPNEQFF. In DNA form, the CDR3 reads TGTGCCAGTAGTCAGGGGCCCAATGAGCAGTTCTTC. The full variable domain, completed using reference TRBV19 and TRBJ2-1, is DGGITQSPKYLFRKEGQNVTLSCEQNLNHDAMYWYRQDPGQGLRLIYYSQIVNDFQKGDIAEGYSVSREKKESFPLTVTSAQKNPTAFYLCASSQGPNEQFFGPGTRLTVL.